The T cell receptor beta chain under discussion was sequenced for a study of T cell responses to AZD1222 COVID-19 vaccine. The method was immunoSEQ multiplex PCR; TCRdb's version includes in-frame clones alone and lacks a portion of them. The sample has roughly 150,000 clones; approximately 90% are singletons. General study findings and limits: Nearly half of the spike-specific TCRs reportedly recognize variant regions that carry no mutations. Among those given AZD1222, only five or six were seropositive at baseline. A mostly white British donor set with more females was recruited, and clonal diversity was possibly underestimated.

This CDR3 contains 16 residues. The V and J ends lost 4 bases and 5 bases, in that order; junction bases with no gene match: 12. The germline gives CDR1 SGHNT, CDR2 YYREEE (reference sequence). Concerning this clone itself: The antigen remains undetermined.

The sample consisted of peripheral blood, taken on day 0 of AZD1222 vaccination. The rearrangement uses TRBV5-4 and TRBJ2-4, with TRBD2 identical over 7 bases. The origin of this receptor is an adult in good health. The CDR3 bases are TGTGCCAGCAGCACGAAGGACGGGGGGTTCGAAAACATTCAGTACTTC. Protein product: CASSTKDGGFENIQYF.